The clone carrying this T cell receptor beta chain was found many times. This sample is part of a study of T cells in Graves' hyperthyroidism and ophthalmopathy. It was RNA transcripts that yielded the amplified TCR beta CDR3 regions. HTBI primers were the set used in a first-round RT-PCR of the TCR CDR3. One entry per CDR3 protein, called by TCRdb with MiXCR from the multiplex PCR reads. This table holds roughly 400,000 distinct CDR3 sequences, more than 15% found once. Trimming at V came to 6 bases and at J to 5 bases, leaving 1 base not matched to a gene. This CDR3 comprises 12 residues. CDR1 and CDR2 from the germline V gene are DFQATT and SNEGSKA (reference sequence).

The J gene is TRBJ1-5, the V gene TRBV20-1; TRBD1 matches 10 bases. The source is a woman between 18 and 30 years old with Graves' hyperthyroidism that later progressed to Graves' ophthalmopathy. Sequenced material: blood. The CDR3: CSAGQGDQPQHF. The DNA for the CDR3 is TGCAGTGCCGGACAGGGGGATCAGCCCCAGCATTTT.